This T cell receptor beta chain appears in the sequencing data of a study of control samples from healthy donors and cancer patients. Assay: immunoSEQ multiplex PCR; the TCRdb copy retains only in-frame clones and omits some. The table shows about 160,000 clones, with around 96% occurring only once. From germline, CDR1 is LNHDA and CDR2 SQIVND (reference sequence). This CDR3 comprises 16 residues. V was pared by 3 bases and J by 3 bases, with 15 bases between. Sequencing input: blood. V and J are TRBV19 and TRBJ1-5; D is unresolved. This TCR was sampled from a woman in her twenties or thirties in good health. CDR3 sequence: CASSISDSRNNQPQHF. For the CDR3, the DNA is TGTGCCAGTAGTATTAGTGACTCTAGAAACAATCAGCCCCAGCATTTT.